The 16 T cell receptor beta chains in this list originate from one sample, sequenced in a study of vaccination and CD4 T cells after COVID-19. Noted treatment: approximately 11-day PBMC culture with coronavirus spike peptide pools or control peptides (ViraFEST assay). Oncomine TCR Beta short-read sequencing was applied to DNA from cultured CD4+ T cells. TCRdb redid the calling of the PCR reads with MiXCR, one entry per CDR3 protein. The table includes roughly 20,000 distinct CDR3 sequences, roughly 50% detected once. No antigens are known for them. Sequenced material: CD4+ T cells from blood, cultured in vitro. These receptor sequences come from a human donor who had recovered from COVID-19.

The V and J genes are TRBV28 and TRBJ2-3; perhaps TRBD2 as D (5 bases). CDR1 and CDR2 from the germline V gene are MDHEN and SYDVKM. CDR3 length: 13 residues. V was clipped by 5 bases and J by 1 base, with 7 bases between them. The CDR3 DNA reads as TGTGCCAGCAGTAGCGGAGGCACAGATACGCAGTATTTT. This translates into CASSSGGTDTQYF.

This rearrangement joins TRBV11-2 to TRBJ2-7; 12 nucleotides agree with TRBD2. V shed 5 bases, J shed 6 bases, and the junction held 5 bases outside the gene matches. The CDR3 has 14 residues. Germline values: CDR1 SGHAT, CDR2 FQNNGV. CDR3 bases: TGTGCCAGCAGCCTAGCGGGAGGGCCTAGCGAGCAGTACTTC. It codes for CASSLAGGPSEQYF.

V and J are TRBV20-1 and TRBJ1-6, with D hard to call. Germline values: CDR1 DFQATT, CDR2 SNEGSKA (reference sequence). Trimming cost V 0 bases and J 8 bases, with 14 bases left between them. CDR3 size: 15 residues. The CDR3 spells CSARDGERRYSPLHF. CDR3 bases: TGCAGTGCTAGAGATGGTGAACGGAGATATTCACCCCTCCACTTT.

The chain combines TRBV7-9 with TRBJ2-7; 7 nucleotides agree with TRBD2. The junction had 9 bases not matched to a gene; V was cut back by 1 base and J by 0 bases. Per the germline V gene, CDR1 is SEHNR and CDR2 is FQNEAQ (reference sequence). CDR3 size: 17 residues. Here the CDR3 reads CASSLGRGGGSSYEQYF. The DNA of the CDR3 is TGTGCCAGCAGCTTAGGACGGGGCGGGGGTAGCTCCTACGAGCAGTACTTC.

As to this clonotype: The CDR3 does not close with the conserved phenylalanine or tryptophan, likely indicating a read error. This chain links TRBV5-1 with TRBJ2-5, with a possible D match to TRBD2 (5 bases). The germline CDR1 and CDR2 sequences are SGHRS and YFSETQ. The CDR3 has 15 residues. The V and J ends lost 1 base and 6 bases respectively, with 16 bases between them. The CDR3 DNA is TGCGCCAGCAGCTTGAGGGAAGTCGGGGATCAGACCCAGTACTTA. Its translation: CASSLREVGDQTQYL.

This sequence joins TRBV12-1 and TRBJ2-3; TRBD1, the table's D call, lacks a check against the DNA. TRBV12-1 represents a pseudogene. The CDR3 runs to 17 residues. In DNA, the CDR3 is TGTGCCAGCAGCTTGCCCCTCATTAGCGTTTGGACAGATACGCAGTATTTT. It specifies CASSLPLISVWTDTQYF.

This clonotype was detected a few times. The chain joins TRBV6-1 to TRBJ1-5; 10 bases are shared with TRBD1. Germline CDR1 MNHNS, CDR2 SASEGT. J lost 4 bases, V lost 5 bases, and 2 bases had no gene match. This CDR3 is 14 amino acids long. The CDR3 spells CASSKDRGNQPQHF. CDR3 nucleotide sequence: TGTGCCAGCAGTAAGGACAGGGGGAATCAGCCCCAGCATTTT.

This chain connects TRBV18 to TRBJ2-7, with a tentative D call TRBD2 (6 bases). The CDR3 totals 14 residues. Germline V gene sequence: CDR1 KGHSH, CDR2 LQKENI. Trimming removed 3 bases from V and 7 bases from J, with 16 bases in between. CDR3 loop: CASSPTRSGGEQYF. For the CDR3, the DNA is TGTGCCAGCTCACCTACTCGGTCCGGAGGGGAGCAGTACTTC.

The V call is TRBV11-3, the J call TRBJ2-5, with 14 nucleotides matching TRBD2. Germline values: CDR1 SGHNT, CDR2 YENEEA. The CDR3 has 16 residues. V dropped 5 bases and J dropped 4; count of bases not matched to a gene: 6. The CDR3: CASSPGTSGSTETQYF. In nucleotides, the CDR3 is TGTGCCAGCAGCCCCGGGACTAGCGGGAGTACAGAGACCCAGTACTTC.

This chain connects TRBV7-9 to TRBJ1-3; D gene unclear. The length of the CDR3 is 11 residues. Germline CDR1 reads SEHNR; CDR2 reads FQNEAQ (reference sequence). With 4 bases removed from V and 2 bases from J, the gap between germline ends came to 0 bases. The CDR3: CASSSGNTIYF. CDR3 bases: TGTGCCAGCAGCTCTGGAAACACCATATATTTT.

This clonotype was observed a few times. The CDR3: CSARDDGGHGQETQYF. The DNA of the CDR3 is TGCAGTGCTAGAGATGACGGCGGACACGGGCAAGAGACCCAGTACTTC. The chain is built from TRBV20-1 and TRBJ2-5, with a tentative D call TRBD1 (5 bases). V dropped 0 bases and J dropped 2 bases, with 16 bases sitting between them. CDR1 is DFQATT and CDR2 is SNEGSKA in the germline V gene (reference sequence). CDR3 length: 16 residues.

This clonotype was seen a handful of times. The chain uses TRBV29-1 and TRBJ2-2, with 10 bases fitting TRBD1. With 6 bases clipped from V and 1 base from J, the junction kept 14 bases outside the gene matches. The CDR3 runs to 18 residues. Germline lookup yields CDR1 SQVTM and CDR2 ANQGSEA. CDR3 residues: CSVHRGTGAIMNTGELFF. The CDR3 nucleotides read TGCAGCGTCCACCGAGGGACAGGGGCTATAATGAACACCGGGGAGCTGTTTTTT.

J is TRBJ2-5 and V is TRBV7-3; unclear D gene. The CDR3 sequence is 13 residues long. V dropped 1 base and J dropped 5 bases, with 8 bases sitting between them. Germline V gives CDR1 SGHTA, CDR2 FQGTGA. The CDR3 bases are TGTGCCAGCAGCTTAAGTCTAGGGGAGACCCAGTACTTC. Translation: CASSLSLGETQYF.

Note on this clonotype: At one end the junction does not follow the germline gene, possibly because of a read error. V usage is TRBV12-3 or TRBV12-4 and J usage is TRBJ1-2; TRBD1 matches 7 bases. The CDR3 extends over 14 amino acids. The DNA for the CDR3 is TGTGCCAGCACTTTACAGGGGCTGGACTATGGCTACACCTTC. This translates into CASTLQGLDYGYTF.

The CDR3 DNA follows: TGTGCCACCAGTGATTCCGGGACAGGTGTCCGAGGCCACACCTTC. This codes for CATSDSGTGVRGHTF. V and J are TRBV24-1 and TRBJ1-2, with 8 bases fitting TRBD1. Germline V gives CDR1 KGHDR, CDR2 SFDVKD. V shed 2 bases, J shed 12 bases, and the junction held 13 bases outside the gene matches. The CDR3 runs to 15 residues.

The genes are TRBV5-8 and TRBJ1-1; D unclear. There are 14 residues in the CDR3. Germline-derived CDR1 and CDR2 are SGHTS and YDEGEE. The V gene lost 1 base and the J gene lost 0 bases, with 7 bases spanning the gap. CDR3 region: CASSLNGLNTEAFF. In DNA form, the CDR3 reads TGTGCCAGCAGCTTGAATGGGCTGAACACTGAAGCTTTCTTT.